These 22 T cell receptor beta chains came from one sample sequenced in a study of tumor-infiltrating lymphocytes in primary liver carcinoma. Germline DNA was also extracted, and blood RNA derived from unsorted whole blood. Making TCR beta cDNA involved roughly 0.55 ug total RNA and a constant-region primer. Libraries covering TCR beta were generated through three nested multiplex PCR rounds (using a slightly modified ARM-PCR). Researchers ran the first two PCR rounds for roughly 11 cycles each with TRBV1-TRBV30 forward primers and a C-beta reverse primer. TCRdb redid the calling of the multiplex PCR reads with MiXCR, one entry per CDR3 protein. The sample lists hundreds of thousands of distinct CDR3 sequences; 65% were seen once. Material for sequencing was peripheral blood. These receptors were obtained from a man aged 35 to 55 with primary liver carcinoma and hepatitis B virus infection.

This clonotype has only one observation. This may be a read error, as it is one base from a much larger clone. A read error is likely, as this CDR3 ends without the conserved phenylalanine or tryptophan. The chain employs TRBV2 and TRBJ2-4, with D unclear. The CDR3 spans 12 residues. Germline-derived CDR1 and CDR2 are SNHLY and FYNNEI. Trimming took 6 bases from V and 2 from J, leaving 5 bases between them. The CDR3 here is CASRSTKNIQYS. CDR3 coding DNA: TGTGCCAGCAGGTCAACCAAAAACATTCAGTACTCC.

Concerning this clonotype itself: Because the CDR3 is missing its conserved closing phenylalanine or tryptophan, this is likely a read error. This rearrangement joins TRBV13 to TRBJ2-1, with D unresolved. Germline V lookup: CDR1 PRHDT, CDR2 FYEKMQ (reference sequence). CDR3 length equals 14 residues. V lost 4 bases to trimming and J lost 9 bases, with 16 bases between them. This CDR3 reads CASSSGPALSEQFL. DNA for the CDR3: TGTGCCAGCAGCTCCGGGCCGGCCTTAAGTGAGCAGTTCCTC.

In this sample, this clonotype turned up a few times. The V gene is TRBV7-8, the J gene TRBJ2-3; TRBD1 might be the D (6 bases). V shed 1 base and J shed 7 bases, with 12 bases lying between them. Germline V gene data show CDR1 as SGHVS and CDR2 as FQNEAQ. The CDR3 has 14 residues. CDR3 protein: CASSLEQGLNTQYF. The CDR3 region has the DNA TGTGCCAGCAGCTTAGAACAGGGATTAAATACGCAGTATTTT.

This clonotype has at least ten counts. The rearrangement uses TRBV6-1 and TRBJ1-5, with 9 bases lining up with TRBD1. The CDR3 covers 16 residues. V was clipped by 7 bases and J by 5 bases; unmatched bases: 12. In germline, CDR1 is MNHNS, CDR2 SASEGT. CDR3 loop: CASTPRGDRVDQPQHF. Here the CDR3 DNA reads TGTGCCAGCACCCCCCGCGGGGACAGGGTGGATCAGCCCCAGCATTTT.

This rearrangement joins TRBV28 to TRBJ2-7; 8 bases match TRBD1. The germline V gene has CDR1 MDHEN and CDR2 SYDVKM. V lost 5 bases, J lost 3 bases, and 21 bases stayed unmatched. The CDR3 spans 19 residues. CDR3 loop: CASSPPPIRTGTSDYEQYF. The CDR3 DNA follows: TGTGCCAGCAGTCCCCCCCCGATTCGGACAGGGACGAGCGACTACGAGCAGTACTTC.

As regards this clonotype: No conserved phenylalanine or tryptophan ends this CDR3, so it is likely a read error. The rearrangement joins TRBV11-3 to TRBJ2-3; unclear D gene. CDR1 is SGHNT, CDR2 YENEEA, per germline. The CDR3 is 13 amino acids. Trimming removed 4 bases from V and 5 bases from J, with 10 bases in between. The CDR3 DNA reads TGTGCCAGCAGCTATGATCCAGGAGATACGCAGTATGTT. Protein product: CASSYDPGDTQYV.

The V and J genes are TRBV4-1 and TRBJ2-2; maybe TRBD2 (5 bases). The ends were cut back, 3 bases at V and 5 bases at J, with 19 bases in the middle. The germline V gene has CDR1 MGHRA and CDR2 YSYEKL. The CDR3 runs to 17 residues. The CDR3 bases are TGCGCCAGCAGCCATGGTTTGGACTCACAATGGACCGGGGAGCTGTTTTTT. Its protein product is CASSHGLDSQWTGELFF.

Remarks on this clonotype: A junction boundary mismatches the germline segment, possibly from a read error. The rearrangement links TRBV11-2 to TRBJ2-1; D is perhaps TRBD1 (6 bases). Germline loops: CDR1 SGHAT, CDR2 FQNNGV. CDR3 length: 18 amino acids. DNA for the CDR3: TGTGCCGGCAGCTTAGACAGGAGTGGGGCCGATTACTACAATGAGCAGTTCTTC. Its protein product is CAGSLDRSGADYYNEQFF.

J is TRBJ1-6 and V is TRBV28; D is unresolved. Trimming left V 5 bases short and J 8 bases short, with 16 bases between. CDR1 and CDR2 from the germline V gene are MDHEN and SYDVKM. The CDR3 runs to 15 residues. The CDR3 DNA follows: TGTGCCAGCAGTGCGGAGGCGGGCTACGATTCACCCCTCCACTTT. Translating gives CASSAEAGYDSPLHF.

Points on this clonotype: Given a much more abundant clone one base away, this may be a read error. V is TRBV12-5 and J is TRBJ1-2; no reliable D call. This CDR3 is 14 amino acids long. The germline CDR1 and CDR2 sequences are LGHNT and FRNRAP. The CDR3 region is CASCLVLSNYGYTF. CDR3 bases: TGTGCTAGTTGTTTGGTACTCAGCAACTATGGCTACACCTTC.

About this clonotype itself: Just one base apart from a much larger clone, this may be a read error. The CDR3 does not close with the conserved phenylalanine or tryptophan, likely indicating a read error. V and J are TRBV12-3 or TRBV12-4 and TRBJ2-7; D is perhaps TRBD2 (6 bases). This CDR3 contains 15 residues. The germline V and J ends were trimmed by 1 base and 0 bases, with 10 bases remaining between them. CDR3 in amino acids: CASSLEIAASYEQYL. The DNA of the CDR3 is TGTGCCAGCAGTTTAGAGATAGCGGCCTCCTACGAGCAGTACTTA.

About this clonotype: This may come from a read error, since a much larger clone is one base off. This chain uses TRBV5-5 with TRBJ2-1; 8 bases align to TRBD2. The CDR3 spans 17 residues. Germline V gene lookup returns CDR1 SGHKS and CDR2 YYEKEE (reference sequence). CDR3 DNA: TGTGGCAGCAGCTTGTCTCGGGGTAGCGGGATCTTGAATGAGCAGTTCTTC. Residues: CGSSLSRGSGILNEQFF.

Notes on this clonotype: The CDR3 end shows no conserved phenylalanine or tryptophan, and so a read error is likely. The CDR3 reads CASSYPGDGYNEQFI. The CDR3 coding sequence is TGTGCCAGCAGTTACCCGGGAGACGGATACAACGAGCAGTTCATC. The rearrangement uses TRBV6-6 and TRBJ2-1; D might be TRBD2 (6 bases). Germline CDR1 and CDR2: MNHNY and SVGAGI (reference sequence). The CDR3 covers 15 residues.

In this sample, this clonotype turned up a few times. The chain combines TRBV14 with TRBJ1-3; D might be TRBD1 (5 bases). This CDR3 has 16 residues. Germline-derived CDR1 and CDR2 are SGHDN and FVKESK. V dropped 0 bases and J dropped 0 bases, with 9 bases sitting between them. CDR3 DNA sequence: TGTGCCAGCAGCCAAGAGACAGTCTACTCTGGAAACACCATATATTTT. Translation: CASSQETVYSGNTIYF.

Of note for this clonotype: One end of the junction does not line up with germline, which may come from a read error. The chain is built from TRBV11-2 and TRBJ2-3; D is uncertain. The germline gives CDR1 SGHAT, CDR2 FQNNGV. The CDR3 runs 13 residues. The CDR3 DNA follows: TGTGCCAGGAGCTTCTCGGTGCCAGATCCGCAGTATTTT. It encodes CARSFSVPDPQYF.

This clonotype occurred many times. The chain links TRBV6-2 or TRBV6-3 to TRBJ2-1; unclear D gene. Germline lookup yields CDR1 MNHEY and CDR2 SVGEGT. V lost 5 bases to trimming and J lost 0 bases, with 11 bases between them. This CDR3 has 15 amino acids. The DNA for the CDR3 is TGTGCCAGCAGTAACGAGCAGACCTCCTACAATGAGCAGTTCTTC. As protein: CASSNEQTSYNEQFF.

This clonotype was recorded only once. A much larger clone lies one base from this, so it may be a read error. The genes are TRBV5-5 and TRBJ2-7; 10 bases map to TRBD2. V lost 6 bases to trimming and J lost 2 bases; unmatched junction nucleotides: 5. The CDR3 extends over 14 amino acids. CDR1 is SGHKS, CDR2 YYEKEE, per germline (reference sequence). The CDR3: CASNGLAEPYEQYF. The CDR3 nucleotides are TGTGCCAGCAACGGACTAGCGGAGCCCTACGAGCAGTACTTC.

For this clonotype: A much larger clone lies one base from this, so it may be a read error. This chain uses TRBV12-3 or TRBV12-4 with TRBJ2-7, with D hard to call. CDR3 size: 14 residues. Between the trimmed V and J ends, which lost 1 base and 3 bases, there was a span of 10 bases. Here the CDR3 reads CASSLGGYLYEQYF. CDR3 DNA sequence: TGTGCCAGCAGTTTAGGTGGGTACCTCTACGAGCAGTACTTC.

This clonotype was counted ten times or more. The rearrangement joins TRBV29-1 to TRBJ1-2; D possibly corresponds to TRBD1 (5 bases). CDR3 length: 10 amino acids. Trimming removed 3 bases from V and 7 bases from J, with 6 bases in between. The germline gives CDR1 SQVTM, CDR2 ANQGSEA. CDR3 sequence: CSVDGGGYTF. The CDR3 DNA reads TGCAGCGTTGATGGGGGTGGCTACACCTTC. Full variable domain (outside the CDR3, taken from reference TRBV29-1 and TRBJ1-2): SAVISQKPSRDICQRGTSLTIQCQVDSQVTMMFWYRQQPGQSLTLIATANQGSEATYESGFVIDKFPISRPNLTFSTLTVSNMSPEDSSIYLCSVDGGGYTFGSGTRLTVV.

This clonotype appeared once. Germline is not matched at one junction end, which may reflect a read error. The rearrangement links TRBV10-3 to TRBJ1-2, with D unresolved. The CDR3 has 14 amino acids. Germline V CDR1 and CDR2: ENHRY, SYGVKD. The CDR3 sequence: CAISVSQLADGYAF. The CDR3 DNA sequence: TGTGCCATCAGTGTGTCCCAATTGGCGGATGGTTACGCCTTC.

The V gene is TRBV29-1, the J gene TRBJ2-1; 9 bases align to TRBD2. Germline lookup yields CDR1 SQVTM and CDR2 ANQGSEA. V lost 7 bases, J lost 12 bases, and 10 bases stayed unmatched. CDR3 length: 12 amino acids. The CDR3 loop is CSANGSAGGQFF. CDR3 DNA: TGCAGCGCCAACGGGTCAGCGGGAGGGCAGTTCTTC.

Turning to this clonotype: This may come from a read error, since a much larger clone is one base off. The chain uses TRBV5-5 and TRBJ1-5, with a weak D call TRBD1 (6 bases). Germline V gene data show CDR1 as SGHKS and CDR2 as YYEKEE (reference sequence). The CDR3 loop spans 15 amino acids. As DNA, the CDR3 is TGTGCCAGCAGCCCCACCGGGACAAACAATCAGTCCCAGCATTTT. Encoded protein: CASSPTGTNNQSQHF.